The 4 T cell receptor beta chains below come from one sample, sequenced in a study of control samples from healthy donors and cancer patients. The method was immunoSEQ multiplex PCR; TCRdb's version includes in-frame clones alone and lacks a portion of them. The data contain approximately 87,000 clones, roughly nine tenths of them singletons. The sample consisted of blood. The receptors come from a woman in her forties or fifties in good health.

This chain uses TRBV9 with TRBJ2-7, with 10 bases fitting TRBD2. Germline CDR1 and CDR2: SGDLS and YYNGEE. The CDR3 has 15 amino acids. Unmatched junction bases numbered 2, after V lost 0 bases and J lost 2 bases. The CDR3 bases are TGTGCCAGCAGCGTAGGACTAGCGGGTGCCTACGAGCAGTACTTC. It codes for CASSVGLAGAYEQYF. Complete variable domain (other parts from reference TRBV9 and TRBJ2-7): DSGVTQTPKHLITATGQRVTLRCSPRSGDLSVYWYQQSLDQGLQFLIQYYNGEERAKGNILERFSAQQFPDLHSELNLSSLELGDSALYFCASSVGLAGAYEQYFGPGTRLTVT.

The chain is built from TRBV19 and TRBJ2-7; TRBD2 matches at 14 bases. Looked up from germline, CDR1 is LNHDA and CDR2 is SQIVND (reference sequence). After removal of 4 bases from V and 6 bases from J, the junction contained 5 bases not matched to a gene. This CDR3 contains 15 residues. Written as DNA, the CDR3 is TGTGCCAGTAGTACCGGGACTAGCGGGAGTGTCGAGCAGTACTTC. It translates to CASSTGTSGSVEQYF.

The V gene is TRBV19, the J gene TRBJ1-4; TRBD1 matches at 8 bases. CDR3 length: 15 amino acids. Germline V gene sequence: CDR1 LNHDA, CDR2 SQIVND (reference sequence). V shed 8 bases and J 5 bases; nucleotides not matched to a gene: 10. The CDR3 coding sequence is TGTGCCAGTTCGACAGGGGACATGTCAAATGAAAAACTGTTTTTT. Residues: CASSTGDMSNEKLFF.

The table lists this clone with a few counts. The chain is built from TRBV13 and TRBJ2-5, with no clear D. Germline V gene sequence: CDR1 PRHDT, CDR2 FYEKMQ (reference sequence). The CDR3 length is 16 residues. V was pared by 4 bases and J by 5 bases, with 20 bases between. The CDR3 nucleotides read TGTGCCAGCAGCTCCTCTGAGCGCCGATCTCGGGAGACCCAGTACTTC. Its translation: CASSSSERRSRETQYF.